This TCR beta chain stems from a study of blood T cell repertoires in COVID-19 (dated by TCRdb to 2020 to 2022). Some background on the complete study: Samples from collaborators originated in the United States, Italy and Spain and spanned both the acute and convalescent phases of COVID-19. The material from the prospective study consisted of cDNA or gDNA derived from T cells, B-cell-depleted T cells, or PBMCs. The dataset comprised deeply sampled blood TCRbeta repertoires from subjects exposed to, actively infected with, or recovered from COVID-19. The repertoires were released in a freely available public database meant as a resource for research on the immune response to SARS-CoV-2. The samples were drawn from the first 160 participants of the ongoing ImmuneRACE study and from 1,254 subjects provided by 6 global collaborators. Nearly every sample came with metadata listing a de-identified subject ID, COVID-19 status, age in years and sex. Where available, HLA class I and class II types were obtained from metadata supplied by the sample provider rather than from assay-based typing. The investigation overall reported the following: How much clinical and demographic metadata was included differed by source and by participant, and the metadata was provided uncurated.

The immunoSEQ Assay, a bias-controlled multiplex PCR, was used to amplify TCRbeta CDR3 regions from genomic DNA. As for how the authors treated the data: The number of nucleated cells in each sample was estimated by amplification of reference gene primers within the assay. Sequence reads were collapsed and filtered to measure the absolute abundance of every unique TCRbeta CDR3 rearrangement. For each sample, productive Simpson clonality was calculated by taking the square root of Simpson's diversity index across productive rearrangements. This immuneACCESS table, as held by TCRdb, lists in-frame sequences with V and J called but not all clones. Of the missing ones, under half trace to an unresolved V gene in checked studies; the others have no known cause. V and J calls and clone size are as listed in that table; D and trimming were resolved from the DNA. The sample table shows 200,000 to 250,000 clones, and roughly 86% are seen once. The top ten constitute around 1.5% of the sample.

Another Seattle source contributed samples from volunteer blood donors who had recovered from COVID-19. Whole blood was collected in K2EDTA tubes by collaborating institutions according to the institutions' own protocols. Collaborator samples were shipped for TCRbeta analysis as frozen whole blood, isolated PBMCs, or DNA extracted from either sample type. Regarding this clone: The antigen this receptor binds is unknown. Within one base of it there is no much larger clone, and no base qualities were kept.

The CDR3 covers 15 residues, taking in both the cysteine and the phenylalanine. Only the CDR3 part of the read is kept: 45 bases, read in frame from the first base. Reading the germline V gene gives CDR1 SGHNT and CDR2 YENEEA. Trimming takes 5 bases off V and 4 bases off J; junction bases not matched to a gene: 8. The chain couples TRBV11-3 to TRBJ2-3; 8 of the junction bases match TRBD1. The TCR sequence derives from a woman aged 55-75 years who had recovered from COVID-19. The source material was peripheral blood. CDR3 loop: CASSPRQGSADTQYF. The nucleotides are TGTGCCAGCAGCCCCCGACAGGGGAGCGCAGATACGCAGTATTTT.